The 14 T cell receptor beta chains below were found in one sample sequenced in a study of graft-versus-host responses after intestinal transplantation. Assay: immunoSEQ multiplex PCR; the TCRdb copy retains only in-frame clones and omits some. The profile shows approximately 99,000 clones, around 93% of them singletons. These receptors lack a known antigen. Sample: unstimulated CD8+ T cells sorted from spleen or lymph node cells, taken before transplant. Receptor source: a human donor who was the organ donor for an intestinal transplant.

In nucleotides, the CDR3 is TGTGCCAGTAGTGGACCGGGACTAGGTGTATCATCAGATACGCAGTATTTT. Translated, it gives CASSGPGLGVSSDTQYF. This chain links TRBV19 with TRBJ2-3, with 8 bases identical to TRBD2. The CDR3 has 17 amino acids. V was clipped by 5 bases and J by 4 bases; unmatched bases: 14. CDR1 is LNHDA, CDR2 SQIVND, per germline (reference sequence).

This clone showed up just a few times. J is TRBJ1-1 and V is TRBV6-5; tentative D call: TRBD1 (6 bases). The CDR3 spans 13 residues. The V end lost 0 bases, the J end lost 10 bases, and 12 bases lay between the germline ends. CDR1 MNHEY and CDR2 SVGAGI come from the germline V gene. CDR3 in DNA: TGTGCCAGCAGTTACTCGATGGGACAAGGAGCTTTCTTT. Translating it yields CASSYSMGQGAFF.

The chain is built from TRBV6-1 and TRBJ2-1; a possible D gene is TRBD2 (6 bases). V was clipped by 6 bases and J by 8 bases, with 17 bases between them. There are 14 residues in the CDR3. Germline V CDR1 and CDR2: MNHNS, SASEGT. CDR3 residues: CASRWDWLLHEQFF. The CDR3 DNA reads as TGTGCCAGCAGGTGGGACTGGCTGTTGCATGAGCAGTTCTTC.

This chain connects TRBV19 to TRBJ1-1; TRBD1 is a possible D gene (6 bases). V lost 8 bases, J lost 4 bases, and 17 bases lay in between. Per the germline V gene, CDR1 is LNHDA and CDR2 is SQIVND (reference sequence). The CDR3 length is 14 residues. The CDR3 reads CASLMLGAGTEAFF. As DNA, the CDR3 is TGTGCCAGTCTAATGCTGGGGGCGGGCACTGAAGCTTTCTTT.

This clone was observed a single time. The CDR3 DNA reads TGTGCCAGCAGCTGGGCCCCGGGGGGCAGGGGCACTGAAGCTTTCTTT. This sequence encodes CASSWAPGGRGTEAFF. The chain links TRBV11-3 to TRBJ1-1; D might be TRBD1 (6 bases). This CDR3 has 16 residues. CDR1 SGHNT and CDR2 YENEEA come from the germline V gene. Trimming took off 4 bases at V and 4 bases at J, with 19 bases between the two ends.

The chain is built from TRBV28 and TRBJ1-2, with a possible D match to TRBD1 (6 bases). The CDR3 sequence is 16 residues long. Trimming took 5 bases from V and 4 from J, leaving 20 bases between them. Germline V gene data show CDR1 as MDHEN and CDR2 as SYDVKM. The CDR3, as DNA: TGTGCCAGCAGTCCACGGGGTTGGGGGCTAGGCTATGGCTACACCTTC. Its translation is CASSPRGWGLGYGYTF.

The chain combines TRBV5-1 with TRBJ2-1; TRBD2 matches 11 bases. Looked up from germline, CDR1 is SGHRS and CDR2 is YFSETQ. The V segment lost 2 bases and the J segment 5 bases; nucleotides outside the gene matches: 6. This CDR3 contains 16 residues. CDR3 coding DNA: TGCGCCAGCAGCTTATCGGGACTAGCGGAGAACAATGAGCAGTTCTTC. It is translated as CASSLSGLAENNEQFF.

This clone is a singleton in its sample. The chain has TRBV30 and TRBJ1-3, with D hard to call. Germline V gives CDR1 GTSNPN, CDR2 SVGIG (reference sequence). The CDR3 loop spans 13 amino acids. Trimming left V 5 bases short and J 0 bases short, with 8 bases between. The CDR3 reads CAWALTSGNTIYF. CDR3 DNA sequence: TGTGCCTGGGCACTTACCTCTGGAAACACCATATATTTT.

The V call is TRBV9, the J call TRBJ1-1, with D maybe TRBD1 (5 bases). This CDR3 is 13 amino acids long. The germline V gene encodes CDR1 SGDLS and CDR2 YYNGEE. Trimming removed 3 bases at V and 2 bases at J, with 8 bases between. The CDR3 nucleotides read TGTGCCAGCAGCGGGGGGGTTAACACTGAAGCTTTCTTT. Its translation: CASSGGVNTEAFF.

This chain links TRBV6-1 with TRBJ2-2; 14 bases agree with TRBD2. With 4 bases clipped from V and 4 bases from J, the junction kept 2 bases outside the gene matches. Germline-derived CDR1 and CDR2 are MNHNS and SASEGT. The CDR3 sequence is 16 residues long. CDR3 coding DNA: TGTGCCAGCAGTGCGACTAGCGGGAGGGCCACCGGGGAGCTGTTTTTT. It specifies CASSATSGRATGELFF.

The chain combines TRBV28 with TRBJ1-5; no firm D call. CDR3 size: 16 residues. CDR1 MDHEN and CDR2 SYDVKM come from the germline V gene. Trimming took off 3 bases at V and 4 bases at J, with 16 bases between the two ends. CDR3 DNA: TGTGCCAGCAGTTTGGTAGAGGGAAATATGAATCAGCCCCAGCATTTT. It encodes CASSLVEGNMNQPQHF.

The chain links TRBV7-9 to TRBJ1-1, with D perhaps matching TRBD1 (6 bases). CDR1 is SEHNR, CDR2 FQNEAQ, per germline (reference sequence). V dropped 5 bases and J dropped 0 bases, with 25 bases sitting between them. The CDR3 is 19 residues long. Here the CDR3 reads CASSPPLLEGGKVNTEAFF. DNA for the CDR3: TGTGCCAGCAGCCCACCCCTTTTGGAGGGGGGGAAGGTGAACACTGAAGCTTTCTTT.

With respect to this clone: The junction shows a germline mismatch at one end, possibly a read error. The CDR3 nucleotides are TGTGCCAGCAGGGACAGGGGCGGTTCACTCCTCCACTTT. Translated: CASRDRGGSLLHF. The rearrangement joins TRBV2 to TRBJ1-6, with 9 bases matching TRBD1. Germline-derived CDR1 and CDR2 are SNHLY and FYNNEI. This CDR3 comprises 13 residues.

CDR3 protein: CASSDLVRGWFHEKLFF. CDR3 bases: TGTGCCAGCAGTGATCTGGTGCGAGGGTGGTTTCATGAAAAACTGTTTTTT. The rearrangement links TRBV2 to TRBJ1-4; D gene uncertain. The germline gives CDR1 SNHLY, CDR2 FYNNEI. Trimming pared 3 bases from V and 6 bases from J, leaving 20 bases between. The CDR3 has 17 amino acids. The complete variable domain, with remaining parts taken from reference TRBV2 and TRBJ1-4, reads EPEVTQTPSHQVTQMGQEVILRCVPISNHLYFYWYRQILGQKVEFLVSFYNNEISEKSEIFDDQFSVERPDGSNFTLKIRSTKLEDSAMYFCASSDLVRGWFHEKLFFGSGTQLSVL.